This TCR beta chain was found in a study of shared clonotypes between healthy human individuals. Regarding the study as a whole: Non-shared clonotypes had lower generation probabilities than clonotypes shared by all four sorted-subset donors.

Trimming removed 3 bases from V and 6 bases from J, with 15 bases in between. This CDR3 has 15 amino acids. CDR1 and CDR2 from the germline V gene are SGHAT and FQNNGV. Regarding this clone: No antigen is known for it.

Selected positively for CCR7 and CD45RO-negative, naive CD8 cells excluded terminally differentiated effector memory CD45RA+ cells. Profiled with immunoSEQ multiplex PCR; TCRdb holds only in-frame clones, not every one. This sample has over 750,000 clones, with 90% to 98% found just once. The sequence came from a man under 40 in good health. This sequence joins TRBV11-2 and TRBJ2-1; D unclear. The source material was naive CD8+ T cells sorted from blood. The CDR3 sequence is CASSFGRAMLNEQFF. The CDR3 bases are TGTGCCAGCAGCTTTGGCCGGGCTATGCTCAATGAGCAGTTCTTC. Filled out from reference TRBV11-2 and TRBJ2-1, the complete variable domain reads EAGVAQSPRYKIIEKRQSVAFWCNPISGHATLYWYQQILGQGPKLLIQFQNNGVVDDSQLPKDRFSAERLKGVDSTLKIQPAKLEDSAVYLCASSFGRAMLNEQFFGPGTRLTVL.